What follows describes a single TCR beta chain. A much larger clone differs from this one at a single base, so this may be a read error. This library used about 400 ng RNA and molecular barcoded adaptors spanning alpha/delta and beta/gamma chains. Using its own MiXCR run on the reads, TCRdb lists one record per CDR3 protein. Of 130,000 or so distinct CDR3 sequences detected, approximately 13% appear once; the ten largest clones hold more than 6.5%. The source of the sample is a study of read filtering for tumor transcriptome and immune sequencing. CDR3 length equals 12 residues. From germline, CDR1 is DFQATT and CDR2 SNEGSKA (reference sequence).

The sample comprised a population of CD138-negative cells sorted from bone marrow. This chain uses TRBV20-1 with TRBJ1-1; D perhaps matches TRBD1 (5 bases). This clonotype originated in a donor at least 40 years old with multiple myeloma. CDR3 sequence (DNA): TGCAGTGCAAGGCAGGGACTAACTGGAGCTTTCTTT. Amino acids: CSARQGLTGAFF.